What follows describes a single T cell receptor (beta chain). Antigen specificity is unknown. The protocol was immunoSEQ multiplex PCR, while the TCRdb copy is restricted to in-frame clones and leaves out a portion. The sample carries around 120,000 clones, under 90% recorded once. These data come from a study of T cell responses to AZD1222 COVID-19 vaccine. Study-wide results and limits: With two AZD1222 doses given, Spike-specific TCR breadth and depth both rose. Clonal diversity was possibly underestimated; the donors were predominantly white British and more often female. The study reported that nearly half of spike-specific TCRs target unmutated variant regions.

CDR1 LGHDT and CDR2 YNNKEL come from the germline V gene (reference sequence). The CDR3 spans 17 residues. J was trimmed by 2 bases and V by 5 bases; bases with no gene match: 10. The V and J genes are TRBV3-1 (or the pseudogene TRBV3-2) and TRBJ1-2, with TRBD1 matching 11 bases. This sample comprised peripheral blood, obtained on day 0 of AZD1222 vaccination. The sequence came from an adult in good health. CDR3 residues: CASSSRDRGELNYGYTF. CDR3 in DNA: TGTGCCAGCAGCTCCCGGGACAGGGGGGAGCTAAACTATGGCTACACCTTC.